This T cell receptor (beta chain) derives from a study of OX40 agonist ivuxolimab in advanced cancers. Study context: Ivuxolimab, an agonistic anti-OX40 (CD134) antibody, was given to patients. Partial responses were achieved by three patients: one hepatocellular carcinoma, two cutaneous melanoma.

Germline CDR1 LNHNV, CDR2 YYDKDF (reference sequence). J lost 4 bases, V lost 0 bases, and 7 bases had no gene match. This CDR3 is built from 17 residues. Sequencing was performed with immunoSEQ multiplex PCR; in TCRdb, only in-frame clones are kept and a portion is missing. Among around 61,000 clones listed, about 92% were seen once. Researchers took blood at baseline, on cycle 4 day 1, and on cycle 7 day 1. The chain is built from TRBV15 and TRBJ2-1; 9 nucleotides align to TRBD1. The TCR comes from an adult with an advanced solid tumor such as melanoma, head and neck, liver or kidney cancer. The material sequenced was CD4+ or CD8+ T cells sorted from blood, taken in a trial of the OX40 agonist ivuxolimab. The CDR3 bases are TGTGCCACCAGCAGAGAAACCGGGACAGGGAAGTACAATGAGCAGTTCTTC. This encodes CATSRETGTGKYNEQFF. Together with reference TRBV15 and TRBJ2-1, the CDR3 gives the full variable domain: DAMVIQNPRYQVTQFGKPVTLSCSQTLNHNVMYWYQQKSSQAPKLLFHYYDKDFNNEADTPDNFQSRRPNTSFCFLDIRSPGLGDTAMYLCATSRETGTGKYNEQFFGPGTRLTVL.